The rows below give T cell receptor beta chains drawn from one sample of a study of tumor-infiltrating lymphocytes in primary liver carcinoma. TCRdb itself ran the multiplex PCR reads through MiXCR, one entry per CDR3 protein. The table records approximately 210,000 distinct CDR3 sequences, approximately 65% of them present only once. The sample comprised peripheral blood. Receptors originate from a woman aged 60-75 years with primary liver carcinoma and hepatitis B virus infection. The CDR3 runs from the conserved cysteine through the conserved F or W. The order of the fields is CDR3 length, J gene, clone size, V gene, D gene, CDR3 DNA, CDR3 protein. A D gene is named only where the DNA matches it firmly. Size values are once, few and many counts, or a class for expanded clones, and some rows have none.

length: 14
J: TRBJ1-6
size: -
V: TRBV6-1
D: TRBD1
DNA: TGTGCCAGCAGTTCCGACAGGGGGTTGACACTCCTCCACTTT
CDR3: CASSSDRGLTLLHF

length: 17
J: TRBJ1-1
size: -
V: TRBV11-2
D: TRBD1
DNA: TGTGCCAGCAACTGGATGGTGGCAGGGGGCCGCGACACAGAAGCTTTCTTT
CDR3: CASNWMVAGGRDTEAFF

length: 16
J: TRBJ1-2
size: -
V: TRBV5-6
D: -
DNA: TGTGCCAGCAGCTCCCGCGACAGGATCGTCAACTTTGGCTACACCTTC
CDR3: CASSSRDRIVNFGYTF

length: 15
J: TRBJ1-5
size: -
V: TRBV12-3/TRBV12-4
D: -
DNA: TGTGCCAGTAGTTCGGGCAGGGATAGCAGTCAGCCCCAGCATTTT
CDR3: CASSSGRDSSQPQHF

length: 15
J: TRBJ2-3
size: -
V: TRBV5-1
D: -
DNA: TGCGCCAGCAGCTTGCAGCTAGAGGGCACAGAAACGCAGTATTTT
CDR3: CASSLQLEGTETQYF

length: 17
J: TRBJ2-5
size: -
V: TRBV11-2
D: -
DNA: TGTGCCAGCAGCTTACTACAGGCAGGGGTTGGAAGAGAGACCCAGTACTTC
CDR3: CASSLLQAGVGRETQYF

length: 17
J: TRBJ2-7
size: many
V: TRBV4-1
D: TRBD2
DNA: TGCGCCAGCAGCCAAGAGGGGGGCGGGAGGGCCGCCTACGAGCAGTACTTC
CDR3: CASSQEGGGRAAYEQYF

length: 16
J: TRBJ2-1
size: -
V: TRBV5-6
D: -
DNA: TGTGCCAGCAGGGGGGCGATGGTGGCGGAACACAATGAGCAGTTCTTC
CDR3: CASRGAMVAEHNEQFF

length: 13
J: TRBJ2-5
size: once
V: TRBV12-3/TRBV12-4
D: TRBD1
DNA: TGTGCCAGTTTATCAGGGGGCGCGGATACCCAGTACTTC
CDR3: CASLSGGADTQYF

length: 16
J: TRBJ2-3
size: many
V: TRBV29-1
D: -
DNA: TGCAGCGTTGCCCTGGGTAGGGGACGTTACACAGATACGCAGTATTTT
CDR3: CSVALGRGRYTDTQYF

length: 12
J: TRBJ2-2
size: -
V: TRBV29-1
D: -
DNA: TGCAGCATTGAAGCGAACACCGGGGAGCTGTTTTTT
CDR3: CSIEANTGELFF

length: 14
J: TRBJ2-3
size: -
V: TRBV29-1
D: -
DNA: TGCAGCCATGAAGGTGGCAGGGGAGCAGATACGCAGTATTTC
CDR3: CSHEGGRGADTQYF

length: 16
J: TRBJ2-5
size: many
V: TRBV10-3
D: TRBD2
DNA: TGTGCCATCAGTCTTGGGGGGAGGGACGGCCAAGAGACCCAGTACTTC
CDR3: CAISLGGRDGQETQYF

length: 16
J: TRBJ1-1
size: -
V: TRBV11-2
D: -
DNA: TGTGCCAGCAGCTTAGCCTGGGAACAGGGACGCGCTGAAACTTTCTTT
CDR3: CASSLAWEQGRAETFF

length: 13
J: TRBJ2-1
size: few
V: TRBV11-1
D: -
DNA: TGTGCCAGCAGCTTAGGAGGGTACGATGAGCGGTTCTTC
CDR3: CASSLGGYDERFF

length: 18
J: TRBJ1-6
size: many
V: TRBV11-2
D: -
DNA: TGTGCCAGCAGCTTTGTTGAATGGGGCAGAAGAGATTATTCACCCCTCCACTTT
CDR3: CASSFVEWGRRDYSPLHF

length: 18
J: TRBJ1-3
size: -
V: TRBV11-2
D: -
DNA: TGTGCCAGCAGCTCGCGCCTCCCGACAGCTAGCTCTGGAAACACCATACATTTT
CDR3: CASSSRLPTASSGNTIHF

length: 17
J: TRBJ2-4
size: once
V: TRBV11-2
D: TRBD1
DNA: TGTGTCAGCAGCTCCCCCTCACAGGGGGCGGCCAATAACATTCAGTACTTC
CDR3: CVSSSPSQGAANNIQYF

length: 13
J: TRBJ1-1
size: -
V: TRBV6-6
D: -
DNA: TGTGCCAGCAGTTATTCCCTGGGGAGTGAAGCTTTCTTT
CDR3: CASSYSLGSEAFF

length: 15
J: TRBJ2-1
size: -
V: TRBV5-1
D: -
DNA: TGCGCCAGCAGCCCGGGACGAGGGGGATACAATGAGCAGTTCTTC
CDR3: CASSPGRGGYNEQFF

length: 13
J: TRBJ2-7
size: many
V: TRBV28
D: -
DNA: TGTGCCAGCAGTATGACAGCTACCTACGAGCAGTACTTC
CDR3: CASSMTATYEQYF